Below are 21 T cell receptor beta chains sequenced from a single sample in a study of shared clonotypes between healthy human individuals. Some clones are missing from TCRdb's copy, which holds only in-frame ones; the method was immunoSEQ multiplex PCR. The sample records roughly 2 million clones, approximately 96% being singletons. Specimen: naive CD4+ T cells sorted from blood. Subset denoted: CD45RA+ positively selected. Source of these receptors: a man between 18 and 35 years old in good health.

The chain joins TRBV7-2 to TRBJ2-7; TRBD1 might be the D (5 bases). The V and J ends lost 5 bases and 1 base respectively, with 15 bases between them. This CDR3 is built from 15 residues. Germline V gives CDR1 SGHTA, CDR2 FQGNSA. CDR3 amino acids: CASSGHAMGSYEQYF. The CDR3 nucleotides are TGTGCCAGCAGCGGACACGCCATGGGGTCCTACGAGCAGTACTTC.

V and J are TRBV19 and TRBJ2-7, with 8 bases aligning to TRBD2. The V segment lost 11 bases and the J segment 3 bases; nucleotides outside the gene matches: 9. Germline V gene sequence: CDR1 LNHDA, CDR2 SQIVND (reference sequence). This CDR3 is built from 13 residues. CDR3 loop: CADGGRPDYEQYF. The CDR3, as DNA: TGTGCCGATGGCGGGAGGCCCGACTACGAGCAGTACTTC.

This chain connects TRBV15 to TRBJ2-5; 9 bases are shared with TRBD2. The V gene end was trimmed by 3 bases and the J gene end by 5 bases; junction bases not matched to a gene: 4. Germline V gene lookup returns CDR1 LNHNV and CDR2 YYDKDF (reference sequence). The CDR3 length is 14 residues. CDR3 coding DNA: TGTGCCACCAGCAGCGGACTAGCGAGGGAGACCCAGTACTTC. It encodes CATSSGLARETQYF.

The chain carries TRBV5-6 and TRBJ1-3, with 8 nucleotides matching TRBD1. V lost 0 bases, J lost 0 bases, and 2 bases stayed unmatched. Germline CDR1 is SGHDT and CDR2 is YYEEEE. The CDR3 loop spans 16 amino acids. CDR3 coding DNA: TGTGCCAGCAGCTTGGTGGACAGGGACTCTGGAAACACCATATATTTT. Residues: CASSLVDRDSGNTIYF.

This sequence joins TRBV27 and TRBJ2-7; TRBD1 matches at 8 bases. V was pared by 5 bases and J by 1 base, with 10 bases of the junction left unmatched. The CDR3 has 16 residues. Germline-derived CDR1 and CDR2 are MNHEY and SMNVEV (reference sequence). The CDR3 region is CASSVTGTGISYEQYF. CDR3 nucleotide sequence: TGTGCCAGCAGTGTGACCGGGACAGGTATTTCCTACGAGCAGTACTTC.

As regards this clone: This sample includes further DNA sequences coding for the same CDR3. The genes are TRBV28 and TRBJ1-5, with D maybe TRBD1 (5 bases). The CDR3 sequence is 15 residues long. The V and J ends lost 2 bases and 2 bases respectively, with 10 bases between them. The germline gives CDR1 MDHEN, CDR2 SYDVKM. The CDR3 DNA reads TGTGCCAGCAGTTTAGGGACCCTAGGCAATCAGCCCCAGCATTTT. This sequence encodes CASSLGTLGNQPQHF.

The chain uses TRBV19 and TRBJ2-3, with unresolved D. The ends were cut back, 10 bases at V and 2 bases at J, with 13 bases in the middle. The germline gives CDR1 LNHDA, CDR2 SQIVND (reference sequence). The CDR3 totals 13 residues. CDR3 sequence (DNA): TGTGCCACTCTGAGCTACTCCACAGATACGCAGTATTTT. Its protein is CATLSYSTDTQYF.

V is TRBV7-3 and J is TRBJ2-3, with 7 bases identical to TRBD2. The V and J ends lost 3 bases and 6 bases, in that order; junction bases with no gene match: 9. The length of the CDR3 is 15 residues. Germline CDR1 is SGHTA and CDR2 is FQGTGA. CDR3 nucleotide sequence: TGTGCCAGCAGCTTTGCCGGGACTACCCGGGATACGCAGTATTTT. Translated, it gives CASSFAGTTRDTQYF.

J is TRBJ2-7 and V is TRBV10-2; 7 bases agree with TRBD1. This CDR3 region has 14 residues. Germline CDR1 WSHSY, CDR2 SAAADI. The V and J ends lost 6 bases and 3 bases, in that order; junction bases with no gene match: 8. This CDR3 is CASRATGEGYEQYF. CDR3 DNA sequence: TGCGCCAGCAGGGCCACAGGGGAAGGCTACGAGCAGTACTTC.

The chain couples TRBV5-1 to TRBJ2-1, with D possibly being TRBD1 (6 bases). Germline CDR1 is SGHRS and CDR2 is YFSETQ. Trimming shortened V by 4 bases and J by 0 bases, and 11 bases separated the two germline ends. This CDR3 is built from 15 residues. The CDR3 DNA sequence: TGCGCCAGCAGCCACTTGGACAGCTCCTACAATGAGCAGTTCTTC. Residues: CASSHLDSSYNEQFF.

V gene TRBV5-4 combines with J gene TRBJ1-4; D remains unclear. Per the germline V gene, CDR1 is SGHNT and CDR2 is YYREEE (reference sequence). The CDR3 spans 13 residues. Trimming stripped 4 bases from V and 0 bases from J, with 4 bases between. Here the CDR3 reads CASSTTTNEKLFF. CDR3 nucleotides: TGTGCCAGCAGCACTACAACTAATGAAAAACTGTTTTTT.

This clone was counted between two and nine times. This chain connects TRBV19 to TRBJ1-1; D is unresolved. Per germline, CDR1 LNHDA and CDR2 SQIVND (reference sequence). V was clipped by 6 bases and J by 1 base, with 9 bases between them. The CDR3 runs to 13 residues. In nucleotides, the CDR3 is TGTGCCAGTAGCCTACAGTGGAACACTGAAGCTTTCTTT. Its protein is CASSLQWNTEAFF.

The chain links TRBV5-5 to TRBJ1-5; D gene uncertain. Deletions cut 5 bases from V and 9 bases from J, with 21 bases between. CDR3 size: 15 residues. Germline CDR1 SGHKS, CDR2 YYEKEE (reference sequence). The CDR3 DNA sequence: TGTGCCAGCAGGGAAACCGGGAAGCCACCTCGGCCCCAGCATTTT. It encodes CASRETGKPPRPQHF.

The V call is TRBV5-4, the J call TRBJ2-4; D may be TRBD2 (6 bases). V lost 4 bases to trimming and J lost 6 bases, with 17 bases between them. Germline V lookup: CDR1 SGHNT, CDR2 YYREEE (reference sequence). This CDR3 is built from 15 residues. The CDR3 is CASSTGLGDLNIQYF. CDR3 DNA sequence: TGTGCCAGCAGCACGGGATTGGGGGACTTAAACATTCAGTACTTC. Based on the CDR3 plus reference TRBV5-4 and TRBJ2-4, the full variable domain is ETGVTQSPTHLIKTRGQQVTLRCSSQSGHNTVSWYQQALGQGPQFIFQYYREEENGRGNFPPRFSGLQFPNYSSELNVNALELDDSALYLCASSTGLGDLNIQYFGAGTRLSVL.

This chain connects TRBV4-1 to TRBJ2-5; 9 bases agree with TRBD1. Germline loops: CDR1 MGHRA, CDR2 YSYEKL. The CDR3 is made up of 16 amino acids. V shed 4 bases, J shed 0 bases, and the junction held 6 bases outside the gene matches. The chain's CDR3 is CASSPRQGGYQETQYF. CDR3 sequence (DNA): TGCGCCAGCAGCCCCCGACAGGGGGGTTACCAAGAGACCCAGTACTTC.

The CDR3 DNA reads as TGTGCCAGCCCGCTCTGGACAGAGTTCACTGAAGCTTTCTTT. Translated, it gives CASPLWTEFTEAFF. This chain links TRBV9 with TRBJ1-1; weak D call: TRBD1 (6 bases). V gave up 7 bases and J gave up 4 bases, with 17 bases separating them. This CDR3 contains 14 residues. Germline loops: CDR1 SGDLS, CDR2 YYNGEE.

The gene calls are TRBV10-3 and TRBJ2-3; 13 positions agree with TRBD2. CDR1 and CDR2 (germline): ENHRY, SYGVKD. V was pared by 3 bases and J by 3 bases, with 15 bases of the junction left unmatched. This CDR3 spans 20 amino acids. As DNA, the CDR3 is TGTGCCATCAGTGACCCAGTAAGGACTAGCGGGGGACCCCCAACAGATACGCAGTATTTT. This codes for CAISDPVRTSGGPPTDTQYF.

To note about this clone: Distinct nucleotide sequences in the sample also encode this CDR3. The V gene is TRBV6-5, the J gene TRBJ2-7, with no clear D. The germline gives CDR1 MNHEY, CDR2 SVGAGI. The CDR3 runs 14 residues. V lost 3 bases and J lost 0, with 9 bases in between. The CDR3 coding sequence is TGTGCCAGCAGTTATGGTCGGAGCTCCTACGAGCAGTACTTC. This codes for CASSYGRSSYEQYF.

As concerns this clone: The sample carries other DNA sequences with the same CDR3. This chain connects TRBV7-9 to TRBJ1-4; D is possibly TRBD1 (5 bases). The V end was cut by 3 bases, the J end by 7 bases, with 12 bases between. CDR3 length: 14 amino acids. The germline CDR1 and CDR2 sequences are SEHNR and FQNEAQ (reference sequence). The CDR3 DNA is TGTGCCAGCAGCTTTGGGCAGGGAAGTGAAAAACTGTTTTTT. Its protein is CASSFGQGSEKLFF.

V gene TRBV10-1 combines with J gene TRBJ1-2, with D possibly being TRBD1 (5 bases). V lost 2 bases and J lost 4, with 5 bases in between. CDR3 length: 12 amino acids. Germline CDR1 is WNHNN and CDR2 is SYGVQD (reference sequence). Written as DNA, the CDR3 is TGCGCCAGCAGTGAGGGGACCTATGGCTACACCTTC. This codes for CASSEGTYGYTF.

V usage is TRBV7-2 and J usage is TRBJ2-2; D is unresolved. CDR1 and CDR2 from the germline V gene are SGHTA and FQGNSA. V dropped 4 bases and J dropped 7 bases, with 7 bases sitting between them. CDR3 length: 12 amino acids. This CDR3 is CASSYRNGELFF. The CDR3 DNA is TGTGCCAGCAGCTATCGGAACGGGGAGCTGTTTTTT.